This TCR beta chain is from a study of T-cell reconstitution after alpha-beta-depleted transplantation in children. General study findings and limits: One year after transplant, T-cell counts and diversity came mostly from newly produced T cells. About two months after transplant, alpha-beta T cells reportedly came from several hundred expanded graft clones.

Unique molecular identifiers tagged the TCRbeta library. Via MiXCR, TCRdb re-called the PCR reads, giving one row per CDR3 protein. The sample has 700,000 to 950,000 distinct CDR3 sequences; 15% to 20% are singletons. Germline assignment: CDR1 SGHDN and CDR2 FVKESK. CDR3 length equals 13 residues. V dropped 3 bases and J dropped 3 bases, with 5 bases sitting between them. There are many counts of this clonotype. No antigen is known for it. The TCR was taken from a male patient under 18 who had a stem cell transplant for acute lymphoblastic leukemia, so the T cells may come from the graft donor. The chain recombines TRBV14 with TRBJ2-2; no firm D call. The specimen was PBMCs, mostly from graft donor cells, collected 360 days after TCRalphabeta/CD19-depleted stem cell transplant. The CDR3 loop is CASSHRHTGELFF. CDR3 sequence (DNA): TGTGCCAGCAGCCACAGACACACCGGGGAGCTGTTTTTT.